Below, 9 T cell receptor beta chains from the same sample are listed, as sequenced in a study of CD8 T cells in ankylosing spondylitis. Study-wide findings and caveats: About 8 highly homologous variants formed a TCR beta motif that appeared characteristic of ankylosing spondylitis blood.

For these receptors, no antigen is known. Each CDR3 protein is one row after TCRdb ran MiXCR on the 5' RACE reads. The sample consists of some 700,000 distinct CDR3 sequences, over 15% of them appearing once. The sequencing sample was made of blood, either unsorted or a sorted T cell fraction (not recorded which). The receptor source for this set is a male donor with ankylosing spondylitis.

There are a few counts of this clonotype. The chain carries TRBV4-1 and TRBJ2-3; no firm D call. CDR3 length: 15 residues. With 1 base removed from V and 1 base from J, the gap between germline ends came to 9 bases. Germline V gene sequence: CDR1 MGHRA, CDR2 YSYEKL. CDR3 DNA: TGCGCCAGCAGCCAAGCCGAGATTGGCACAGATACGCAGTATTTT. Translating gives CASSQAEIGTDTQYF.

This clonotype was picked up a small number of times. V and J are TRBV6-6 and TRBJ1-1, with 8 nucleotides matching TRBD1. The J segment lost 4 bases and the V segment lost 2 bases, leaving 0 bases of the junction unmatched. The germline CDR1 and CDR2 sequences are MNHNY and SVGAGI (reference sequence). CDR3 length equals 13 residues. In nucleotides, the CDR3 is TGTGCCAGCAGTTACACAGGGGGCACTGAAGCTTTCTTT. Its translation: CASSYTGGTEAFF.

This clonotype was seen a few times. DNA for the CDR3: TGTGCCAGCATTCAGCTTGTCCCCACACCGGAAGCTTTCTTT. It codes for CASIQLVPTPEAFF. The V call is TRBV12-3 or TRBV12-4, the J call TRBJ1-1; D is ambiguous. The CDR3 sequence is 14 residues long. V lost 7 bases and J lost 8, with 20 bases in between.

The genes are TRBV5-1 and TRBJ2-7; 9 bases match TRBD2. This CDR3 is built from 15 residues. Germline assignment: CDR1 SGHRS and CDR2 YFSETQ. V was clipped by 4 bases and J by 4 bases; unmatched bases: 9. The CDR3 nucleotides are TGCGCCAGCAGCCGCGCGGGGGGGAGCACATACGAGCAGTACTTC. The encoded protein is CASSRAGGSTYEQYF.

V gene TRBV20-1 combines with J gene TRBJ1-6; no definite D call. Trimming removed 3 bases at V and 9 bases at J, with 6 bases between. Germline CDR1 reads DFQATT; CDR2 reads SNEGSKA (reference sequence). This CDR3 is 11 amino acids long. CDR3: CSASSGSPLHF. The CDR3 nucleotides read TGCAGTGCTAGTTCTGGTTCACCCCTCCACTTT.

The chain joins TRBV27 to TRBJ1-1; maybe TRBD1 (5 bases). The CDR3 length is 16 residues. V dropped 0 bases and J dropped 0 bases, with 11 bases sitting between them. CDR1 and CDR2 (germline): MNHEY, SMNVEV (reference sequence). The CDR3 nucleotides are TGTGCCAGCAGTTTATCGGGCAGGGTCATGAACACTGAAGCTTTCTTT. Translated, it gives CASSLSGRVMNTEAFF.

This chain's CDR3 is CASSVDPAGRSDEQFF. The CDR3 DNA sequence: TGTGCCAGCAGCGTAGACCCAGCGGGGAGGAGTGATGAGCAGTTCTTC. This chain connects TRBV9 to TRBJ2-1; 7 bases fit TRBD2. This CDR3 spans 16 amino acids. Germline CDR1 and CDR2: SGDLS and YYNGEE. The trim removed 0 bases at V and 8 bases at J, leaving 11 bases unmatched.

This clonotype was seen once. This sequence joins TRBV5-1 and TRBJ2-1; 7 positions match TRBD2. With V trimmed by 5 bases and J by 6 bases, 8 bases remained unmatched. This CDR3 has 14 amino acids. In germline, CDR1 is SGHRS, CDR2 YFSETQ. The DNA of the CDR3 is TGCGCCAGCAGGTCGGGGGGTAGGGTCAATGAGCAGTTCTTC. Protein sequence: CASRSGGRVNEQFF.

This clonotype was recorded a few times. V and J are TRBV4-2 and TRBJ2-3, with 11 bases matching TRBD2. The CDR3 sequence is 17 residues long. CDR1 is LGHNA and CDR2 is YNFKEQ in the germline V gene. V lost 3 bases to trimming and J lost 0 bases; unmatched junction nucleotides: 5. CDR3 DNA sequence: TGTGCCAGCAGCCAGGGACTAGCGGCCACTAGCACAGATACGCAGTATTTT. The encoded protein is CASSQGLAATSTDTQYF.